The next 22 T cell receptor beta chains were all read from a single sample in a study of CD8+ T cells in alopecia areata. cDNA serving as the sequencing template came from extracted, reverse transcribed RNA. Libraries were prepared by immunoSEQ multiplex PCR; TCRdb keeps only in-frame clonotypes and omits some of them. The sample contains some 190,000 clones, more than 55% of which appear only once. Treatment defined: oral pan-JAK inhibitor, 5-10 mg twice daily. The starting material was CD4+ T cells sorted from blood, obtained at approximately week 49, from a patient treated with tofacitinib. The receptors were sampled from a human donor with alopecia areata.

V is TRBV7-2 and J is TRBJ1-5; D gene ambiguous. Trimming stripped 3 bases from V and 6 bases from J, with 15 bases between. The CDR3 is 15 residues long. Germline CDR1 and CDR2: SGHTA and FQGNSA. The CDR3 loop is CASSLGAGSGQPQHF. The CDR3 region has the DNA TGTGCCAGCAGCTTGGGCGCTGGGAGCGGTCAGCCCCAGCATTTT.

CDR3 nucleotides: TGTGCCAGCAGTTCGGGGGACAGGCCCCAAGAGACCCAGTACTTC. It yields the protein CASSSGDRPQETQYF. The rearrangement joins TRBV27 to TRBJ2-5, with 8 bases identical to TRBD1. V dropped 4 bases and J dropped 1; count of bases not matched to a gene: 5. CDR1 and CDR2 from the germline V gene are MNHEY and SMNVEV (reference sequence). The CDR3 runs to 15 residues.

The chain has TRBV29-1 and TRBJ1-5; D call uncertain. Germline V CDR1 and CDR2: SQVTM, ANQGSEA. V was cut by 4 bases and J by 1 base, with 14 bases left in between. This CDR3 comprises 15 residues. CDR3 nucleotide sequence: TGCAGCGTTGGAGAGGGAATTGGGAGCAATCAGCCCCAGCATTTT. This encodes CSVGEGIGSNQPQHF.

The sample holds one count of this clone. This sequence joins TRBV30 and TRBJ1-2; no clear D. CDR1 and CDR2 (germline): GTSNPN, SVGIG (reference sequence). V was clipped by 5 bases and J by 4 bases, with 11 bases between them. There are 12 residues in the CDR3. The CDR3 nucleotides read TGTGCCTGGGCCCGACGGTCCTATGGCTACACCTTC. Amino acids: CAWARRSYGYTF.

This clone was seen a handful of times. The chain employs TRBV7-2 and TRBJ2-3; D uncertain. V lost 5 bases and J lost 7, with 7 bases in between. The CDR3 is 11 residues long. Germline CDR1 and CDR2: SGHTA and FQGNSA. The CDR3 DNA follows: TGTGCCAGCAGCCCACTAAATACGCAGTATTTT. Amino acids: CASSPLNTQYF.

The CDR3, as DNA: TGCGCCAGCAGCCAATCTGAGACCCAGTACTTC. Its protein is CASSQSETQYF. The chain has TRBV4-3 and TRBJ2-5; D ambiguous. Germline V gives CDR1 LGHNA, CDR2 YSLEER. Trimming shortened V by 2 bases and J by 5 bases, and 3 bases separated the two germline ends. The CDR3 has 11 amino acids.

The chain couples TRBV29-1 to TRBJ2-7; a possible D gene is TRBD2 (6 bases). The V and J ends lost 1 base and 3 bases respectively, with 13 bases between them. The CDR3 runs 14 residues. The germline CDR1 and CDR2 sequences are SQVTM and ANQGSEA. The CDR3 sequence: CSVEGRDGSYEQYF. The CDR3 nucleotides read TGCAGCGTTGAAGGCCGGGACGGGAGCTACGAGCAGTACTTC.

The rearrangement uses TRBV2 and TRBJ1-2; D gene ambiguous. Trimming pared 7 bases from V and 1 base from J, leaving 10 bases between. The CDR3 extends over 13 amino acids. CDR1 and CDR2 from the germline V gene are SNHLY and FYNNEI. The CDR3 coding sequence is TGTGCCAGCAAGGAAACGATTAACTATGGCTACACCTTC. It translates to CASKETINYGYTF.

In this sample, this clone turned up a few times. The chain recombines TRBV7-2 with TRBJ2-7; D not certain. There are 11 residues in the CDR3. Trimming shortened V by 7 bases and J by 5 bases, and 9 bases separated the two germline ends. CDR1 is SGHTA and CDR2 is FQGNSA in the germline V gene. The CDR3 nucleotides are TGTGCCAGCAAACAAGGCCACGAGCAGTACTTC. Translated, it gives CASKQGHEQYF.

Here the CDR3 DNA reads TGTGCCACCAGCACAGACAGAGATAATTCACCCCTCCACTTT. Encoded protein: CATSTDRDNSPLHF. This sequence joins TRBV15 and TRBJ1-6; the D gene is possibly TRBD1 (5 bases). Germline V gene data show CDR1 as LNHNV and CDR2 as YYDKDF (reference sequence). This CDR3 is 14 amino acids long. V lost 4 bases and J 5 bases, leaving 9 bases between the germline ends.

This clone was seen more than once but under ten times. This sequence joins TRBV15 and TRBJ2-3; D not resolved. Germline V gene lookup returns CDR1 LNHNV and CDR2 YYDKDF (reference sequence). With 3 bases removed from V and 9 bases from J, the gap between germline ends came to 7 bases. The CDR3 has 11 amino acids. CDR3 nucleotide sequence: TGTGCCACCAGCAGCGGAATAACGCAGTATTTT. It encodes CATSSGITQYF. Looking up the rest from reference TRBV15 and TRBJ2-3 gives the full variable domain: DAMVIQNPRYQVTQFGKPVTLSCSQTLNHNVMYWYQQKSSQAPKLLFHYYDKDFNNEADTPDNFQSRRPNTSFCFLDIRSPGLGDTAMYLCATSSGITQYFGPGTRLTVL.

This chain connects TRBV29-1 to TRBJ1-5, with D possibly TRBD1 on 5 matching bases. CDR1 SQVTM and CDR2 ANQGSEA come from the germline V gene. Between the trimmed V and J ends, which lost 4 bases and 3 bases, there was a span of 13 bases. The CDR3 runs 14 residues. This CDR3 reads CSVVVKDNNQPQHF. DNA for the CDR3: TGCAGCGTTGTCGTAAAGGACAACAATCAGCCCCAGCATTTT.

This clone was seen only a few times. The chain couples TRBV6-1 to TRBJ1-5; 7 nucleotides line up with TRBD1. CDR1 and CDR2 from the germline V gene are MNHNS and SASEGT. V dropped 3 bases and J dropped 7; count of bases not matched to a gene: 9. The CDR3 consists of 15 residues. In DNA, the CDR3 is TGTGCCAGCAGTGATGTGGAGGGGGCAGGGCAGCCCCAGCATTTT. This encodes CASSDVEGAGQPQHF.

This clone was picked up a small number of times. This rearrangement joins TRBV30 to TRBJ1-4; no reliable D call. The CDR3 has 13 residues. CDR1 GTSNPN and CDR2 SVGIG come from the germline V gene (reference sequence). V lost 0 bases and J lost 8, with 10 bases in between. CDR3 bases: TGTGCCTGGAGTGTGGGGTCGTCGGAAAAACTGTTTTTT. Amino acids: CAWSVGSSEKLFF.

The count of this clone is one. The gene calls are TRBV5-6 and TRBJ2-7; D is unclear. The germline V gene has CDR1 SGHDT and CDR2 YYEEEE. The length of the CDR3 is 14 residues. Between the trimmed V and J ends, which lost 0 bases and 5 bases, there was a span of 12 bases. The DNA for the CDR3 is TGTGCCAGCAGCTTGGAAGGCACTTACCACGAGCAGTACTTC. This gives the protein CASSLEGTYHEQYF.

The table lists this clone with a count of one. The J gene is TRBJ2-1, the V gene TRBV7-8; 10 nucleotides line up with TRBD2. This CDR3 comprises 15 residues. V lost 4 bases, J lost 5 bases, and 5 bases stayed unmatched. CDR1 is SGHVS and CDR2 is FQNEAQ in the germline V gene. DNA for the CDR3: TGTGCCAGCAGCTGGGGACTAGCGTCGGACAATGAGCAGTTCTTC. Encoded protein: CASSWGLASDNEQFF.

The chain couples TRBV7-7 to TRBJ2-5; a possible D gene is TRBD1 (6 bases). Germline V lookup: CDR1 SSHAT, CDR2 FNYEAQ (reference sequence). The length of the CDR3 is 14 residues. Trimming left V 4 bases short and J 2 bases short, with 11 bases between. CDR3 bases: TGTGCCAGCAGCTACCAGGGGAGACAAGAGACCCAGTACTTC. Amino acid sequence: CASSYQGRQETQYF.

In regard to this clone: The same CDR3 arises from other DNA sequences in this sample as well. This chain links TRBV29-1 with TRBJ1-5, with D possibly matching TRBD1 (5 bases). Germline V gives CDR1 SQVTM, CDR2 ANQGSEA. The V end was cut by 3 bases, the J end by 0 bases, with 6 bases between. The CDR3 contains 13 residues. This CDR3 reads CSVETDSNQPQHF. The CDR3 coding sequence is TGCAGCGTTGAGACAGATAGCAATCAGCCCCAGCATTTT.

The chain uses TRBV6-1 and TRBJ2-5; 13 bases are a match to TRBD2. V gave up 4 bases and J gave up 6 bases; unmatched junction bases: 5. The CDR3 length is 15 residues. The germline V gene encodes CDR1 MNHNS and CDR2 SASEGT. The CDR3 DNA sequence: TGTGCCAGCAGTGCAACTAGCGGGGGGGCGAAGACCCAGTACTTC. Its translation is CASSATSGGAKTQYF.

This clone was observed a handful of times. This chain joins TRBV19 and TRBJ2-3; a possible D gene is TRBD2 (6 bases). CDR3 length: 15 amino acids. The germline V and J ends were trimmed by 5 bases and 0 bases, with 12 bases remaining between them. CDR1 is LNHDA, CDR2 SQIVND, per germline (reference sequence). This CDR3 is CASSALGGSTDTQYF. CDR3 nucleotides: TGTGCCAGTAGTGCCCTCGGGGGTAGCACAGATACGCAGTATTTT.

As for this clone: Germline is not matched at one junction end, which may reflect a read error. The V call is TRBV7-2, the J call TRBJ1-6; no definite D call. The CDR3 covers 13 residues. Germline CDR1 reads SGHTA; CDR2 reads FQGNSA. CDR3 loop: CAGRTGLNSPLHF. In DNA, the CDR3 is TGTGCCGGCAGGACGGGCCTCAATTCACCCCTCCACTTT.

This clone was seen only a few times. J is TRBJ1-2 and V is TRBV2, with D unclear. Germline values: CDR1 SNHLY, CDR2 FYNNEI. This CDR3 contains 14 residues. Trimming pared 7 bases from V and 6 bases from J, leaving 18 bases between. The chain's CDR3 is CASKSDPLPNGYTF. Written as DNA, the CDR3 is TGTGCCAGCAAGTCGGACCCTCTACCGAATGGCTACACCTTC.